This T cell receptor beta chain was profiled in a study of preoperative IRX-2 immunotherapy in early breast cancer. The assay was immunoSEQ multiplex PCR, and TCRdb's table has in-frame clones only and misses some. The data show more than 50,000 clones, 94% seen once. Stated treatment: preoperative locoregional IRX-2 cytokine immunotherapy. Patients received preoperative, locoregional IRX-2 cytokine immunotherapy in a phase Ib study. Trimming left V 4 bases short and J 14 bases short, with 8 bases between. The CDR3 is 10 residues long. Germline V gives CDR1 MNHNS, CDR2 SASEGT. The receptor was derived from a human donor with breast cancer. The biological material was taken from a patient treated with IRX-2 immunotherapy. The chain employs TRBV6-1 and TRBJ1-4; D is unclear. The CDR3 nucleotides are TGTGCCAGCAGTGGTCAAAGGCTGTTTTTT. Protein product: CASSGQRLFF.